This T cell receptor beta chain is drawn from a study of vaccination effects on CD4 cells after COVID-19. The CDR3 covers 13 residues. Germline lookup yields CDR1 DFQATT and CDR2 SNEGSKA (reference sequence). J gave up 6 bases and V 3 bases, and 4 bases lay outside the gene matches. Profiling relied on immunoSEQ multiplex PCR, and the TCRdb table lists in-frame clones only, not all of them. The sample includes tens of thousands of clones, around 70% of them seen just once. ViraFEST used viral peptide pools to expand antigen-specific CD4+ T cells before sequencing. Subsequent to a culture period of 10 days, CD4+ T cells were isolated. Two-dose vaccination with either BNT162b2 or mRNA-1273 was given to the participants. About this clone itself: Its antigen is unidentified.

The chain couples TRBV20-1 to TRBJ2-1, with 8 positions matching TRBD1. The material sequenced was CD4+ T cells from PBMCs cultured with HCoV-NL63 spike peptides, taken after COVID-19 vaccination. The receptor comes from a human donor who received a COVID-19 vaccine. CDR3 DNA: TGCAGTGCTAGTCATACAGGGGGCAATGAGCAGTTCTTC. This sequence encodes CSASHTGGNEQFF.